This paragraph reports one T cell receptor (beta chain). Its target is unknown. This record comes from a study of OX40 agonist ivuxolimab in advanced cancers. Looking at the study overall: Ivuxolimab doses were 0.01, 0.1, 0.3, 1.5, 3 or 10 mg/kg every 2 weeks. Participants, 82.7% male, averaged approximately 65 years of age, ranging from roughly 20 to 80.

Data came from immunoSEQ multiplex PCR; TCRdb stores just in-frame clones and leaves some out. This table holds over 80,000 clones, 75% to 95% found once. The CDR3 is 11 residues long. In germline, CDR1 is SGHTA, CDR2 FQGNSA. V was clipped by 5 bases and J by 2 bases, with 4 bases between them. Samples of blood were obtained at baseline, on cycle 4 day 1, and on cycle 7 day 1. Study-wide points: Among the lowest levels of clonal expansion were found in partial responders at 0.1-3.0 mg/kg.

This sequence originates from an adult with an advanced solid tumor such as melanoma, head and neck, liver or kidney cancer. The material sequenced was CD4+ or CD8+ T cells sorted from blood, taken in a trial of the OX40 agonist ivuxolimab. The V and J genes are TRBV7-2 and TRBJ2-7; no firm D call. Here the CDR3 reads CASSAAYEQYF. The CDR3 DNA follows: TGTGCCAGCAGCGCGGCCTACGAGCAGTACTTC.